This T cell receptor (beta chain) was retrieved from a study of T-cell memory formation after mild COVID-19 (dated by TCRdb to the early 2020s). Study-level background: Most TCR sequence clusters were specific to one of the two donors. In a couple of donors, T-cell clones that expanded and contracted after mild COVID-19 were followed by sequencing TCRalpha and TCRbeta repertoires longitudinally. The cohort was made up of two young adult volunteers, one female and one male, who were previously healthy.

Concerning this clonotype: What this receptor recognizes is not known. Nothing much larger sits one base from this clone, and base qualities are not available.

Sequencing used an Illumina NovaSeq 6000. Using 5'RACE with constant-segment primers, TCRalpha and TCRbeta cDNA libraries were constructed, with sample barcodes and unique molecular identifiers added in the process. RNA was extracted from every sample with Trizol reagent. Amplification of the libraries took two PCR steps, and the second step added a second sample barcode plus Illumina TruSeq adapters. Sequencing of the libraries was done on an Illumina NovaSeq, producing 2 x 150 bp paired-end reads. In the paper's pipeline: With migec v1.2.7, reads were demultiplexed and then collapsed into UMI-guided consensus sequences. Using mixcr v2.1.11, the UMI consensuses were aligned to TRA and TRB V and J templates and assembled into clonotypes. Expanded or contracted clonotypes were those called significant by both edgeR and NoisET, with noise models trained on biological replicates. edgeR calls used a false discovery rate-adjusted p below 0.01 and a log2 fold-change threshold of 1. As an exploratory analysis of dynamics, max-normalized trajectories of the 1000 most abundant clonotypes were examined by PCA with hierarchical clustering. Each responding clone was given a CD4 or CD8 phenotype based on the CD4+ and CD8+ repertoires, which had been sequenced separately. In-frame beta chains were kept once TCRdb had trimmed the public reads at Q25 with fastp and called clones with MiXCR. Each CDR3 protein appears once, grouped with its most common genes and DNA. TCRdb, not the original authors, processed these V and J calls. The sample table contains over 300,000 distinct CDR3 sequences; only one count was recorded for 20% to 25% of them. The ten largest make up 20% to 25% of the sample.

The CDR3 runs 15 amino acids, cysteine and phenylalanine included. The only DNA kept is the CDR3, 45 bases in frame from the first base. Looking up the germline V gene (reference sequence) yields CDR1 DFQATT and CDR2 SNEGSKA. The V and J ends are trimmed by 3 bases and 2 bases, leaving 14 bases between them. Overall results and qualifications from the work: SARS-CoV-2 specificity of the second-wave clones peaking on day 37 was not confirmed. From day 15 to 85, contracting clones showed balanced CD4/CD8 phenotypes, whereas a second wave of clones that expanded from day 15 to 37 leaned towards CD4+. Only two mild cases were covered by the study, and larger cohorts that include severe cases with pre-infection samples were considered necessary. Contracting CD4+ clones were located mainly in the CM and EM memory subsets, whereas CD8+ clones were found to be enriched in EMRA. Some responding clones were found in pre-infection memory, which suggests that pre-existing cross-reactive memory T cells took part in the SARS-CoV-2 response.

Ficoll-Paque density gradient centrifugation was the method used to isolate PBMCs. This TCR was recovered from a man aged 18-30 years who had mild COVID-19 (a few samples of this study predate the infection). The sample titles of this study are shuffled in the database, so cell type and time point are left out; the donor was told from shared clones. Sequencing was done on a sample of PBMCs or a T cell subset sorted from them (not recorded which). The sequence is built from TRBV20-1 and TRBJ1-5; the D gene is unclear. The CDR3: CSASWQAMGNQPQHF. The nucleotide sequence reads TGCAGTGCTAGCTGGCAGGCGATGGGCAATCAGCCCCAGCATTTT.